This T cell receptor (beta chain) was observed in a study of graft-versus-host responses after intestinal transplantation. Repertoires were generated with immunoSEQ multiplex PCR, while TCRdb's copy carries only in-frame clones and drops some. Of about 81,000 clones in the sample, roughly nine tenths were seen once. V was trimmed by 5 bases and J by 1 base, leaving 9 bases between them. CDR1 and CDR2 from the germline V gene are SQVTM and ANQGSEA. The CDR3 covers 12 residues. Note on this clone: The target antigen is unknown.

This sequence joins TRBV29-1 and TRBJ2-7, with D possibly being TRBD1 (6 bases). Sequencing used unstimulated CD4+ T cells sorted from spleen or lymph node cells, obtained before intestinal transplant. The sequence came from a human donor who received an intestinal transplant. CDR3 residues: CSVRTVSYEQYF. The CDR3 coding sequence is TGCAGCGTTAGGACAGTTTCCTACGAGCAGTACTTC.